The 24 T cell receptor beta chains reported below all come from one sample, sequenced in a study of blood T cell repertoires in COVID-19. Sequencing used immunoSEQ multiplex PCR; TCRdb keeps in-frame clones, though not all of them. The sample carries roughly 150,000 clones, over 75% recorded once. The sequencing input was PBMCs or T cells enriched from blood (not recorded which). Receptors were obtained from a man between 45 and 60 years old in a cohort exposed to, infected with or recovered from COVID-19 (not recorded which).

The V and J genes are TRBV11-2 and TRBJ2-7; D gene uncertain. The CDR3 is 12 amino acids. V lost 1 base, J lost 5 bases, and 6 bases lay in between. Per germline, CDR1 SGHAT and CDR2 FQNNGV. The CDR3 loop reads CASSLGRDEQYF. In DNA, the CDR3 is TGTGCCAGCAGCTTAGGGAGAGACGAGCAGTACTTC. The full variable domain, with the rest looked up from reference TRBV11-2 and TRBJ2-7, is EAGVAQSPRYKIIEKRQSVAFWCNPISGHATLYWYQQILGQGPKLLIQFQNNGVVDDSQLPKDRFSAERLKGVDSTLKIQPAKLEDSAVYLCASSLGRDEQYFGPGTRLTVT.

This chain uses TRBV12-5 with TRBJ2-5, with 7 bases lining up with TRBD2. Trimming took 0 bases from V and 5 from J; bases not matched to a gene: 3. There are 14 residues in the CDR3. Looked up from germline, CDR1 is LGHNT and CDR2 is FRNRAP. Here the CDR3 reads CASGLVLGGETQYF. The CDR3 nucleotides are TGTGCTAGTGGTTTGGTACTGGGAGGGGAGACCCAGTACTTC. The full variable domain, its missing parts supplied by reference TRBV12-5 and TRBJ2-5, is DARVTQTPRHKVTEMGQEVTMRCQPILGHNTVFWYRQTMMQGLELLAYFRNRAPLDDSGMPKDRFSAEMPDATLATLKIQPSEPRDSAVYFCASGLVLGGETQYFGPGTRLLVL.

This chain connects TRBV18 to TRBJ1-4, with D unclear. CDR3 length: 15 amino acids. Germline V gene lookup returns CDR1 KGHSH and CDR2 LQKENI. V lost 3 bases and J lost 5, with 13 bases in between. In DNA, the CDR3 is TGTGCCAGCTCACCGGCGGTTTTGGAGAATGAAAAACTGTTTTTT. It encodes CASSPAVLENEKLFF.

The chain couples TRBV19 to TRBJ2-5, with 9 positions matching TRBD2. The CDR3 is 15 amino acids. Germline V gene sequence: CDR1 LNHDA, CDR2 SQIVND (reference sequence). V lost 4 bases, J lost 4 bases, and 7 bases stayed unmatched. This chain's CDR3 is CASSTGTSKGETQYF. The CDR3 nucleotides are TGTGCCAGTAGTACCGGGACTAGCAAGGGAGAGACCCAGTACTTC.

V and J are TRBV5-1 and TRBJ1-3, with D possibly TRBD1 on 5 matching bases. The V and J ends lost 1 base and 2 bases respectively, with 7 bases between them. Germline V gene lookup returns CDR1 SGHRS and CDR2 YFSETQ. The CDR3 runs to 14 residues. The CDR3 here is CASSLSGTGNTIYF. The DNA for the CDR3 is TGCGCCAGCAGCTTGTCAGGGACTGGAAACACCATATATTTT.

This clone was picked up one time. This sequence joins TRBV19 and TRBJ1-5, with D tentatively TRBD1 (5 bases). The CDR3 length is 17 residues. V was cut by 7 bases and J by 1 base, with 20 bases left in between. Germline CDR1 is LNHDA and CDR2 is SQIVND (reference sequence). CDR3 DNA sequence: TGTGCCAGTATCCCAGGTCAGTGGGGGGGGAGCAATCAGCCCCAGCATTTT. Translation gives CASIPGQWGGSNQPQHF.

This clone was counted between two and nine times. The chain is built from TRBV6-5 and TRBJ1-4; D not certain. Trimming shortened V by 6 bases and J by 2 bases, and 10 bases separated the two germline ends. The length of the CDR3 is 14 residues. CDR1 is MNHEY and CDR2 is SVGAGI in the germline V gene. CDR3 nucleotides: TGTGCCAGCAGACCCCAGTACACTAATGAAAAACTGTTTTTT. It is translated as CASRPQYTNEKLFF.

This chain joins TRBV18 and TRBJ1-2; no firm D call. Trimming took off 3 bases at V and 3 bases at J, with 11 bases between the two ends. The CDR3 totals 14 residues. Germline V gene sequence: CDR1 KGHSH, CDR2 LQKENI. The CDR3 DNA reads TGTGCCAGCTCACCTCTTAACGGTCACTATGGCTACACCTTC. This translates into CASSPLNGHYGYTF.

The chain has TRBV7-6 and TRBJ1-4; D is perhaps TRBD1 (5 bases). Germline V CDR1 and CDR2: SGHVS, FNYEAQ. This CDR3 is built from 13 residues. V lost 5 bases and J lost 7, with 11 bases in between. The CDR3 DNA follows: TGTGCCAGCAGCCGAATCGGGGGTGAAAAACTGTTTTTT. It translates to CASSRIGGEKLFF.

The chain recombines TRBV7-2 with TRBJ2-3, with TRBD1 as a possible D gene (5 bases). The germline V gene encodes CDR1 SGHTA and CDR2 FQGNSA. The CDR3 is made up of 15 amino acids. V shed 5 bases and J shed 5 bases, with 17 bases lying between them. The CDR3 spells CASSPRQWPGDTQYF. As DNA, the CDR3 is TGTGCCAGCAGCCCCCGACAGTGGCCAGGAGATACGCAGTATTTT.

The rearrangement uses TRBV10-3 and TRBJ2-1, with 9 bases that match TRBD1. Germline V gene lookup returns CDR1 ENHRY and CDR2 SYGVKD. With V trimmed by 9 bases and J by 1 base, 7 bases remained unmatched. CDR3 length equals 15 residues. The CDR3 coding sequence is TGTGCCATACAACAGGGGGCAGGGTCCTACAATGAGCAGTTCTTC. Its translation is CAIQQGAGSYNEQFF.

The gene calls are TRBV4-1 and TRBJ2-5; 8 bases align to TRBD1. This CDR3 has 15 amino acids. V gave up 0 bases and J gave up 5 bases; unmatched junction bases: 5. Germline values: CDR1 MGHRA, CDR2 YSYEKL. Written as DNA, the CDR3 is TGCGCCAGCAGCCAAGAGAGACAGGGGTGGGAGACCCAGTACTTC. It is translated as CASSQERQGWETQYF.

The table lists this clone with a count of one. CDR3 amino acids: CASSLQGNQGEQFF. DNA for the CDR3: TGCGCCAGCAGCTTGCAGGGGAACCAGGGTGAGCAGTTCTTC. This rearrangement joins TRBV5-1 to TRBJ2-1; D is possibly TRBD1 (6 bases). The CDR3 is 14 residues long. The V gene lost 1 base and the J gene lost 9 bases, with 14 bases spanning the gap. Per the germline V gene, CDR1 is SGHRS and CDR2 is YFSETQ.

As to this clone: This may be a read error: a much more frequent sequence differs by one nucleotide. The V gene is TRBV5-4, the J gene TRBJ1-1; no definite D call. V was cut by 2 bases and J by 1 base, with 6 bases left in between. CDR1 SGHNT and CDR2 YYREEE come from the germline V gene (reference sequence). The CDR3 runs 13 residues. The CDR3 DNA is TGTGCCAGCAGCTTTACAGCGAACACTGAAGCTTTCTTT. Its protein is CASSFTANTEAFF.

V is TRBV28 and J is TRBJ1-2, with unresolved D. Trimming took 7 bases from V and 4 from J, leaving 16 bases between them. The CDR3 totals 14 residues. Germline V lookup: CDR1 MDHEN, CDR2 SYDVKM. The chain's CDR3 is CASTRLVLGYGYTF. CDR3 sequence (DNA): TGTGCCAGCACCCGCCTGGTGCTCGGCTATGGCTACACCTTC.

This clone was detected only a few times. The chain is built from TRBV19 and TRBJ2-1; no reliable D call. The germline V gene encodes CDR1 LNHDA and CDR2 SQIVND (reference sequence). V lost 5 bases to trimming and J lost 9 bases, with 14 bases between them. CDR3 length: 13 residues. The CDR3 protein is CASSYSLEFEQFF. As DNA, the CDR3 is TGTGCCAGTAGTTATTCCCTTGAGTTTGAGCAGTTCTTC.

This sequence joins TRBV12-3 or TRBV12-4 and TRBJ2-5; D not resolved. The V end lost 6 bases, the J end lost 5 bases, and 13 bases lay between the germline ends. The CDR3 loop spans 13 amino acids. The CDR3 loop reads CASSVRSWETQYF. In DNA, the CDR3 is TGTGCCAGCAGCGTCCGTAGCTGGGAGACCCAGTACTTC.

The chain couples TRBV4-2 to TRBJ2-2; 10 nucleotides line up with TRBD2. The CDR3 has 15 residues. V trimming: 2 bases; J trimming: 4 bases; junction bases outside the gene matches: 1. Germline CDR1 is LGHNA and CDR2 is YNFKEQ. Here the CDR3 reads CASSQLAGATGELFF. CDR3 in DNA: TGTGCCAGCAGCCAACTAGCGGGAGCCACCGGGGAGCTGTTTTTT.

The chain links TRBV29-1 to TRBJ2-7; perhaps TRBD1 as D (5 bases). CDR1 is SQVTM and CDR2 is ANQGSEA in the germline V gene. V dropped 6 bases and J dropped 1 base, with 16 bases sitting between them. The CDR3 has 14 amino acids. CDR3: CSVADSLPSYEQYF. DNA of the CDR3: TGCAGCGTGGCTGACAGCTTGCCTTCCTACGAGCAGTACTTC.

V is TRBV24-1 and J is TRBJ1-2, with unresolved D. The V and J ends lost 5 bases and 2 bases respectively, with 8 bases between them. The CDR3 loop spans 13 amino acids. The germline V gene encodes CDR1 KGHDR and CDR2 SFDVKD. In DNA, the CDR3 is TGTGCCACCAGTGTCCAAGCCAACTATGGCTACACCTTC. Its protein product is CATSVQANYGYTF.

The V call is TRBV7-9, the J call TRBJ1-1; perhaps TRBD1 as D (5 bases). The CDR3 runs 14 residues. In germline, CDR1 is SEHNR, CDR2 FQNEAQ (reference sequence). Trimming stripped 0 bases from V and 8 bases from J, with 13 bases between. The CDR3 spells CASSLATSRGEAFF. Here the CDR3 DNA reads TGTGCCAGCAGCTTAGCTACGTCTCGGGGGGAAGCTTTCTTT.

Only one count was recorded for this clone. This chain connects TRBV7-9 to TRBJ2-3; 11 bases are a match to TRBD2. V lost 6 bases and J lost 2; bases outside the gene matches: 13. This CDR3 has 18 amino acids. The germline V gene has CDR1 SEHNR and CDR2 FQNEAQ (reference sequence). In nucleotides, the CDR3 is TGTGCCAGCAGATCGGGACTTCTGACTAGCGGGGACACAGATACGCAGTATTTT. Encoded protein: CASRSGLLTSGDTDTQYF.

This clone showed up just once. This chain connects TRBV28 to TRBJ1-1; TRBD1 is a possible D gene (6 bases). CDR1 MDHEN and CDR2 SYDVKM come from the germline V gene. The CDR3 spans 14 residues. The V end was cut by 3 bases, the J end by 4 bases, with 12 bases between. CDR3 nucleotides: TGTGCCAGCAGTTTCGTTACAGGGCTCACTGAAGCTTTCTTT. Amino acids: CASSFVTGLTEAFF.

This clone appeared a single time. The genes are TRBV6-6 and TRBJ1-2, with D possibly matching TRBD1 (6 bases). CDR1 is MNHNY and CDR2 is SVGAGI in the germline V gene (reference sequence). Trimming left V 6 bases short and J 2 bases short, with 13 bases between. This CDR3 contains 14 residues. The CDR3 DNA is TGTGCCAGCAGGGAGGACAGAACCAACTATGGCTACACCTTC. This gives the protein CASREDRTNYGYTF.